Described below is a single T cell receptor beta chain sequence and its context. An end of the junction differs from the germline gene, which may be a read error. Participant-given clinical history determined each cohort assignment. Original processing methods: Estimated nucleated cell counts came from reference gene primer amplification. TCRdb keeps only in-frame clones here, not all; method: immunoSEQ multiplex PCR. D and trimming were read from the DNA, whereas the V and J calls and clone size are those reported in that table. The sample includes hundreds of thousands of clones, approximately 86% of them seen just once. The data were obtained in a study of blood T cell repertoires in COVID-19. Germline loops: CDR1 SGHVS, CDR2 FNYEAQ. The CDR3 length is 12 residues.

The V gene is TRBV7-6, the J gene TRBJ2-7; 10 bases agree with TRBD2. Sample: PBMCs or T cells enriched from blood (not recorded which). This receptor was obtained from a woman under 40 who had been exposed to COVID-19. CDR3 region: CASSVAGGEQYF. DNA of the CDR3: TGTGCCAGCAGCGTAGCGGGGGGCGAGCAGTACTTC.